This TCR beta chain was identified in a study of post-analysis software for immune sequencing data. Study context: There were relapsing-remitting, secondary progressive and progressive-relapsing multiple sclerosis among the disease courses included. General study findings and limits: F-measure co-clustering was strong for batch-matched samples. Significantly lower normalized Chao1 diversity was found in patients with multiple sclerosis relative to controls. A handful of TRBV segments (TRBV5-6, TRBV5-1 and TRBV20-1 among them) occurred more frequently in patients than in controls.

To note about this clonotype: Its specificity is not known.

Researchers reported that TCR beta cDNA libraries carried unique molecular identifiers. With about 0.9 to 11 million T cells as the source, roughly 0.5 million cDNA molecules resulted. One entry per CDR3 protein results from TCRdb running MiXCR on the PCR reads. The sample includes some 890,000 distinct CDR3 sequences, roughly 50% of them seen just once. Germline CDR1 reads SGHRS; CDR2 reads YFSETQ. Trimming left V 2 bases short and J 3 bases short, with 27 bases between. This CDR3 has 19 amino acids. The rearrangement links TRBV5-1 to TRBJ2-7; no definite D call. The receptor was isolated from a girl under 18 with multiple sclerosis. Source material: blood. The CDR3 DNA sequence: TGCGCCAGCAGCTTTCCTGCTGAACCCACTACGAGTTTGGGCTACGAGCAGTACTTC. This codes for CASSFPAEPTTSLGYEQYF. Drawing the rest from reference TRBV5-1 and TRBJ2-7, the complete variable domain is KAGVTQTPRYLIKTRGQQVTLSCSPISGHRSVSWYQQTPGQGLQFLFEYFSETQRNKGNFPGRFSGRQFSNSRSEMNVSTLELGDSALYLCASSFPAEPTTSLGYEQYFGPGTRLTVT.